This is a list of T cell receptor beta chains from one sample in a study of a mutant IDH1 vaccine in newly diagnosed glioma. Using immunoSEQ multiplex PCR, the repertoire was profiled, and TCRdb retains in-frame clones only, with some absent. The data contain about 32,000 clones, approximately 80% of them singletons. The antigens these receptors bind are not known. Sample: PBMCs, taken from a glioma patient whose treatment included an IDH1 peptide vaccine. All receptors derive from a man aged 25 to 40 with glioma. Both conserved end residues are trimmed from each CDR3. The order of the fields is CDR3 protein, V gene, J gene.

cdr3_aa: ASIFPSPSGYEQY
v_call: TRBV7-9
j_call: TRBJ2-7

cdr3_aa: AISDPRAELDKNIQY
v_call: TRBV10-3
j_call: TRBJ2-4

cdr3_aa: ASSQSSGAHQETQY
v_call: TRBV4-2
j_call: TRBJ2-5

cdr3_aa: ASSQSVAGFDTEAF
v_call: TRBV23-1
j_call: TRBJ1-1

cdr3_aa: ASSHEGERNTEAF
v_call: TRBV4-1
j_call: TRBJ1-1

cdr3_aa: ASSERRYNEQF
v_call: TRBV10-1
j_call: TRBJ2-1

cdr3_aa: ASSVGTEGQPQH
v_call: TRBV9
j_call: TRBJ1-5

cdr3_aa: AHETGRTGDTQY
v_call: TRBV12-5
j_call: TRBJ2-3

cdr3_aa: ASSLAGQGGYGYT
v_call: TRBV7-9
j_call: TRBJ1-2

cdr3_aa: AWSATRGAF
v_call: TRBV30
j_call: TRBJ1-1

cdr3_aa: ASRAGGDNEQF
v_call: TRBV6-4
j_call: TRBJ2-1

cdr3_aa: ASILGSLYDEAF
v_call: TRBV28
j_call: TRBJ1-1

cdr3_aa: ASSFGEAYEQY
v_call: TRBV5-6
j_call: TRBJ2-7

cdr3_aa: ASSSGQGHEYEQY
v_call: TRBV11-2
j_call: TRBJ2-7

cdr3_aa: ASSYTTTGAAEAF
v_call: TRBV5-5
j_call: TRBJ1-1

cdr3_aa: ASSPTSGRRDTQY
v_call: TRBV2
j_call: TRBJ2-3

cdr3_aa: ASSRGLAGAGGANVLT
v_call: TRBV5-4
j_call: TRBJ2-6

cdr3_aa: ASSYSGDRGFYGYT
v_call: TRBV6-5
j_call: TRBJ1-2

cdr3_aa: ASSLLWGGTSTDTQY
v_call: TRBV5-1
j_call: TRBJ2-3

cdr3_aa: ASRPSDRGQTQY
v_call: TRBV27
j_call: TRBJ2-5

cdr3_aa: ASSRTGGETQY
v_call: TRBV11-3
j_call: TRBJ2-5

cdr3_aa: SVRTGDSNQPQH
v_call: TRBV29-1
j_call: TRBJ1-5

cdr3_aa: ASGAIQETQY
v_call: TRBV2
j_call: TRBJ2-5

cdr3_aa: ASNLGTGVGTDTQY
v_call: TRBV5-1
j_call: TRBJ2-3

cdr3_aa: ASSGSVSTEAF
v_call: TRBV19
j_call: TRBJ1-1

cdr3_aa: AWSVLYGKNTEAF
v_call: TRBV30
j_call: TRBJ1-1

cdr3_aa: ASSLRDRVGGYT
v_call: TRBV5-4
j_call: TRBJ1-2

cdr3_aa: ASSLRTKTDTQY
v_call: TRBV5-4
j_call: TRBJ2-3

cdr3_aa: ASSPGTGRILGQPQH
v_call: TRBV27
j_call: TRBJ1-5

cdr3_aa: ASSLDTGSNQPQH
v_call: TRBV5-1
j_call: TRBJ1-5

cdr3_aa: ASAPAGRVYFSGNTIY
v_call: TRBV27
j_call: TRBJ1-3

cdr3_aa: ASRFSDSSRYGYT
v_call: TRBV6-5
j_call: TRBJ1-2

cdr3_aa: ASSVETSYLDEQY
v_call: TRBV6-1
j_call: TRBJ2-7

cdr3_aa: ASSYSLTGYYGYT
v_call: TRBV6-5
j_call: TRBJ1-2